This TCR beta chain is from a study of control samples from healthy donors and cancer patients (dated by TCRdb to 2020 to 2021). Library generation was performed with the immunoSEQ multiplex PCR assay. Held by TCRdb, this immuneACCESS table contains in-frame sequences only and omits some clones. Under half of the omission traces to an unresolved V gene where checked; the cause of the rest is unknown. For this sample there are some 95,000 clones; over 85% appear just once. The ten largest clones add up to 2.5% to 3.5% of the sample. Taken from cysteine to phenylalanine, the CDR3 has 15 residues. Only CDR3 DNA is held: 45 bases, read in frame from base 1. CDR1 and CDR2, looked up from the germline V gene (reference sequence), are LNHDA and SQIVND. Relative to germline, V is missing 6 bases and J is missing 5 bases, with 12 bases of the junction outside any gene match. Comment on this clone: Its antigen is unknown. No base-level quality is on record; no much larger clone is a single base apart.

The rearranged chain carries TRBV19 and TRBJ1-2, and 7 junction bases match TRBD1. Sequencing was carried out using blood. This sequence originates from a human donor in good health. The donor label of this sample is uncertain. The CDR3 protein sequence reads: CASSFEGATSYGYTF. The nucleotide sequence is given as TGTGCCAGTAGCTTCGAGGGGGCCACTTCTTATGGCTACACCTTC.